The 21 T cell receptor beta chains reported below all come from one sample, sequenced in a study of T cells in Graves' hyperthyroidism and ophthalmopathy. The investigators amplified TCR beta CDR3 regions from RNA transcripts. In the first-round RT-PCR of the TCR CDR3, the HTBI primer set was used. Each CDR3 protein gets one entry after TCRdb re-called the multiplex PCR reads with MiXCR. The sample lists about 520,000 distinct CDR3 sequences, about 20% seen once, with more than 25% in the top ten. What was sequenced was blood. These receptors all stem from a man younger than 35 with Graves' hyperthyroidism.

Many counts were recorded for this clonotype. This chain joins TRBV6-5 and TRBJ1-2; D is unresolved. Trimming removed 5 bases at V and 7 bases at J, with 20 bases between. CDR3 length equals 15 residues. Germline lookup yields CDR1 MNHEY and CDR2 SVGAGI. CDR3 coding DNA: TGTGCCAGCAGTACCTCGACGGCGACATTCCTTGGCTACACCTTC. Residues: CASSTSTATFLGYTF.

The CDR3 is CASSVGQGRGTYEQYF. DNA for the CDR3: TGCGCCAGCAGCGTTGGCCAGGGCAGAGGCACCTACGAGCAGTACTTC. This chain links TRBV5-1 with TRBJ2-7, with TRBD1 as a possible D gene (5 bases). The CDR3 runs 16 residues. V lost 4 bases, J lost 2 bases, and 19 bases lay in between. CDR1 and CDR2 from the germline V gene are SGHRS and YFSETQ.

The V gene is TRBV20-1, the J gene TRBJ2-5, with TRBD2 matching 12 bases. The trim removed 4 bases at V and 1 base at J, leaving 7 bases unmatched. The CDR3 covers 16 residues. CDR1 and CDR2 (germline): DFQATT, SNEGSKA (reference sequence). The CDR3: CSAIRLAGVTQETQYF. In DNA form, the CDR3 reads TGCAGTGCTATCCGACTAGCGGGGGTAACCCAAGAGACCCAGTACTTC.

This clonotype was observed at least ten times. Since a much larger clone is just one base distant, this may be a read error. The chain has TRBV28 and TRBJ1-5, with D possibly being TRBD1 (5 bases). The CDR3 runs to 14 residues. Germline V gene data show CDR1 as MDHEN and CDR2 as SYDVKM. The DNA of the CDR3 is TGTGCCGGCAGTCCCACTGCGCAGGGTCAGCCCCAGCATTTT. Translation: CAGSPTAQGQPQHF.

This clonotype occurred many times. V usage is TRBV20-1 and J usage is TRBJ1-2; perhaps TRBD1 as D (5 bases). V was trimmed by 1 base and J by 4 bases, leaving 10 bases between them. In germline, CDR1 is DFQATT, CDR2 SNEGSKA (reference sequence). This CDR3 has 13 amino acids. CDR3 sequence: CSARAVGTYGYTF. CDR3 sequence (DNA): TGCAGTGCTAGAGCCGTGGGGACCTATGGCTACACCTTC.

This clonotype was seen at least ten times. The V and J genes are TRBV6-1 and TRBJ1-1, with TRBD1 identical over 7 bases. CDR1 and CDR2 from the germline V gene are MNHNS and SASEGT. The J segment lost 10 bases and the V segment lost 2 bases, leaving 1 base of the junction unmatched. CDR3 length equals 11 residues. The chain's CDR3 is CASSERQGAFF. The DNA for the CDR3 is TGTGCCAGCAGTGAAAGACAGGGAGCTTTCTTT.

This chain connects TRBV6-1 to TRBJ1-1; D might be TRBD1 (5 bases). The CDR3 length is 13 residues. The V end was cut by 4 bases, the J end by 2 bases, with 8 bases between. CDR1 and CDR2 (germline): MNHNS, SASEGT. The CDR3 nucleotides read TGTGCCAGCAGTGTGACAGCAAACACTGAAGCTTTCTTT. The encoded protein is CASSVTANTEAFF.

V usage is TRBV18 and J usage is TRBJ2-7; no clear D. V lost 2 bases and J lost 6, with 11 bases in between. In germline, CDR1 is KGHSH, CDR2 LQKENI. The CDR3 consists of 13 residues. The CDR3 spells CASSPMDAVEQYF. In DNA, the CDR3 is TGTGCCAGCTCACCAATGGACGCGGTCGAGCAGTACTTC. Using reference TRBV18 and TRBJ2-7 for the parts outside the CDR3, the full variable domain is NAGVMQNPRHLVRRRGQEARLRCSPMKGHSHVYWYRQLPEEGLKFMVYLQKENIIDESGMPKERFSAEFPKEGPSILRIQQVVRGDSAAYFCASSPMDAVEQYFGPGTRLTVT.

Points on this clonotype: A much larger clone differs by one base, so this may be a read error. The DNA for the CDR3 is TGTGCCAGCAGCACATCCGGGACAGGGAACACTGAAGCTTTCTTT. Protein sequence: CASSTSGTGNTEAFF. J is TRBJ1-1 and V is TRBV9; 8 bases align to TRBD1. Germline assignment: CDR1 SGDLS and CDR2 YYNGEE. This CDR3 is built from 15 residues. Unmatched junction bases numbered 6, after V lost 4 bases and J lost 1 base.

This clonotype was counted a few times. The genes are TRBV28 and TRBJ1-1, with D unclear. V was shortened by 8 bases and J by 2 bases, with 15 bases between the two germline ends. The germline V gene encodes CDR1 MDHEN and CDR2 SYDVKM. CDR3 length: 14 amino acids. The CDR3 DNA is TGTGCCAGCCGTATCCCCCGGCTTAACACTGAAGCTTTCTTT. Protein product: CASRIPRLNTEAFF.

This clonotype was detected many times. The chain couples TRBV5-1 to TRBJ1-1, with a weak D call TRBD1 (6 bases). The CDR3 runs to 14 residues. V was cut by 5 bases and J by 0 bases, with 11 bases left in between. Germline V gene lookup returns CDR1 SGHRS and CDR2 YFSETQ. The CDR3 sequence: CASRGQSMNTEAFF. The CDR3 nucleotides read TGCGCCAGCAGAGGACAGTCGATGAACACTGAAGCTTTCTTT. The full variable domain, its missing parts supplied by reference TRBV5-1 and TRBJ1-1, is KAGVTQTPRYLIKTRGQQVTLSCSPISGHRSVSWYQQTPGQGLQFLFEYFSETQRNKGNFPGRFSGRQFSNSRSEMNVSTLELGDSALYLCASRGQSMNTEAFFGQGTRLTVV.

The chain has TRBV6-5 and TRBJ1-1; D is possibly TRBD1 (5 bases). V was trimmed by 4 bases and J by 4 bases, leaving 13 bases between them. CDR1 is MNHEY and CDR2 is SVGAGI in the germline V gene. The CDR3 contains 14 residues. DNA for the CDR3: TGTGCCAGCAGTTTTCAGGGAGGGATCACTGAAGCTTTCTTT. It specifies CASSFQGGITEAFF.

This clonotype showed up many times. The rearrangement links TRBV7-8 to TRBJ1-1; the match to TRBD1 covers 9 bases. V gave up 5 bases and J gave up 4 bases; unmatched junction bases: 8. This CDR3 comprises 15 residues. Per germline, CDR1 SGHVS and CDR2 FQNEAQ. The chain's CDR3 is CASSILQGASTEAFF. CDR3 DNA sequence: TGTGCCAGCAGCATTTTACAGGGGGCGAGCACTGAAGCTTTCTTT.

This clonotype appeared many times. The chain carries TRBV7-8 and TRBJ2-7; TRBD2 aligns across 13 bases. The CDR3 has 16 amino acids. V gave up 3 bases and J gave up 3 bases; unmatched junction bases: 5. The germline CDR1 and CDR2 sequences are SGHVS and FQNEAQ. Here the CDR3 DNA reads TGTGCCAGCAGCTTCACTAGCGGGGGGGGAAACTACGAGCAGTACTTC. This gives the protein CASSFTSGGGNYEQYF.

In this sample, this clonotype turned up many times. The V gene is TRBV24-1, the J gene TRBJ2-2; D remains ambiguous. The V and J ends lost 0 bases and 3 bases respectively, with 10 bases between them. Germline-derived CDR1 and CDR2 are KGHDR and SFDVKD. The CDR3 sequence is 16 residues long. CDR3 nucleotide sequence: TGTGCCACCAGTGATTTGTCCGGGCCAGACACCGGGGAGCTGTTTTTT. Its protein product is CATSDLSGPDTGELFF.

This clonotype was detected many times. The chain employs TRBV15 and TRBJ1-5; no clear D gene. V lost 2 bases to trimming and J lost 0 bases, with 5 bases between them. The CDR3 loop spans 14 amino acids. Germline values: CDR1 LNHNV, CDR2 YYDKDF (reference sequence). Here the CDR3 reads CATSRSDSNQPQHF. The CDR3 DNA follows: TGTGCCACCAGCAGATCCGATAGCAATCAGCCCCAGCATTTT.

The genes are TRBV12-3 or TRBV12-4 and TRBJ1-5, with D perhaps matching TRBD1 (5 bases). V dropped 1 base and J dropped 0 bases, with 16 bases sitting between them. The CDR3 runs to 18 residues. CDR3 loop: CASSLDRGFGYSNQPQHF. CDR3 bases: TGTGCCAGCAGTTTAGATCGGGGGTTCGGATATAGCAATCAGCCCCAGCATTTT.

The chain couples TRBV7-3 to TRBJ1-1; D is perhaps TRBD1 (6 bases). From germline, CDR1 is SGHTA and CDR2 FQGTGA. The CDR3 sequence is 13 residues long. Trimming took 5 bases from V and 4 from J, leaving 11 bases between them. CDR3 amino acids: CASSKQGRTEAFF. CDR3 sequence (DNA): TGTGCCAGCAGCAAACAGGGTCGCACTGAAGCTTTCTTT.

The table lists this clonotype with many counts. This chain uses TRBV6-2 or TRBV6-3 with TRBJ2-3, with 10 nucleotides matching TRBD1. Trimming removed 6 bases from V and 3 bases from J; junction bases left unmatched: 6. CDR3 length: 15 residues. CDR1 and CDR2 from the germline V gene are MNHEY and SVGEGT. CDR3 protein: CASSPGQGETDTQYF. The CDR3 DNA reads as TGTGCCAGCAGCCCCGGACAGGGGGAAACAGATACGCAGTATTTT.

CDR3 sequence (DNA): TGTGCCATCAGTGAGGGAAGATCGACCACTGAAGCTTTCTTT. This translates into CAISEGRSTTEAFF. The chain has TRBV10-3 and TRBJ1-1, with D uncertain. CDR1 and CDR2 from the germline V gene are ENHRY and SYGVKD. The CDR3 is made up of 14 amino acids. Trimming cost V 2 bases and J 4 bases, with 11 bases left between them.

This clonotype was detected only a few times. The J gene is TRBJ1-5, the V gene TRBV15; no clear D gene. The length of the CDR3 is 15 residues. Germline-derived CDR1 and CDR2 are LNHNV and YYDKDF (reference sequence). V lost 5 bases to trimming and J lost 7 bases, with 18 bases between them. CDR3 nucleotides: TGTGCCACCAGCGCTCGAACTAGCTGGAGGCAGCCCCAGCATTTT. It codes for CATSARTSWRQPQHF.